Listed here are 8 T cell receptor beta chains from one sample, sequenced in a study of T cell responses to AZD1222 COVID-19 vaccine. This table comes from immunoSEQ multiplex PCR, and its TCRdb copy is limited to in-frame clones, with some not included. The sample lists 150,000 to 200,000 clones, 88% seen once, with 20% to 30% in the top ten. The specimen was peripheral blood, collected 28 days after the second AZD1222 dose. These TCRs come from an adult who received the AZD1222 COVID-19 vaccine.

The rearrangement links TRBV7-9 to TRBJ2-7, with D perhaps TRBD1 (5 bases). This CDR3 spans 12 amino acids. Germline CDR1 and CDR2: SEHNR and FQNEAQ (reference sequence). Trimming took off 4 bases at V and 3 bases at J, with 7 bases between the two ends. CDR3 residues: CASSSTDYEQYF. DNA for the CDR3: TGTGCCAGCAGCTCGACAGACTACGAGCAGTACTTC.

The rearrangement links TRBV4-2 to TRBJ1-4; a possible D gene is TRBD1 (5 bases). The CDR3 loop spans 14 amino acids. Germline V gene data show CDR1 as LGHNA and CDR2 as YNFKEQ. The V end lost 4 bases, the J end lost 5 bases, and 11 bases lay between the germline ends. CDR3 residues: CASSLTRGNEKLFF. CDR3 DNA sequence: TGTGCCAGCAGCCTCACTAGGGGCAATGAAAAACTGTTTTTT.

This chain connects TRBV28 to TRBJ1-2; 9 bases agree with TRBD1. CDR3 length: 14 amino acids. Germline CDR1 is MDHEN and CDR2 is SYDVKM. Trimming removed 4 bases from V and 1 base from J; junction bases left unmatched: 1. CDR3 bases: TGTGCCAGCAGTTCGGACAGGGGTAACTATGGCTACACCTTC. Its protein is CASSSDRGNYGYTF.

V gene TRBV19 combines with J gene TRBJ2-2; 10 positions match TRBD1. Unmatched junction bases numbered 19, after V lost 9 bases and J lost 6 bases. Germline V gene data show CDR1 as LNHDA and CDR2 as SQIVND (reference sequence). The CDR3 contains 18 residues. The DNA of the CDR3 is TGTGCCAGCTCAGCCTCCGTGGGACAGGGGATGAGGGCCGGGGAGCTGTTTTTT. This sequence encodes CASSASVGQGMRAGELFF.

The rearrangement joins TRBV6-2 or TRBV6-3 to TRBJ2-7; 11 nucleotides agree with TRBD2. V shed 2 bases and J 3 bases; nucleotides not matched to a gene: 0. The CDR3 runs 14 residues. Germline values: CDR1 MNHEY, CDR2 SVGEGT. The CDR3 DNA reads as TGTGCCAGCAGTTACGGGACTAGCGGCTACGAGCAGTACTTC. Translation gives CASSYGTSGYEQYF.

The genes are TRBV5-4 and TRBJ2-5, with unresolved D. Germline V lookup: CDR1 SGHNT, CDR2 YYREEE (reference sequence). Trimming removed 0 bases at V and 5 bases at J, with 8 bases between. The CDR3 is 13 amino acids. The CDR3 coding sequence is TGTGCCAGCAGCTTGGGGGGTGGTGAGACCCAGTACTTC. Protein: CASSLGGGETQYF.

V gene TRBV7-6 combines with J gene TRBJ2-7; D not certain. The CDR3 runs to 15 residues. Trimming removed 2 bases from V and 2 bases from J, with 13 bases in between. Looked up from germline, CDR1 is SGHVS and CDR2 is FNYEAQ. The CDR3 DNA is TGTGCCAGCAGCTTAAATGAAGGTTCCCCCTACGAGCAGTACTTC. The encoded protein is CASSLNEGSPYEQYF.

This chain uses TRBV24-1 with TRBJ2-7; D remains unclear. CDR3 size: 12 residues. Between the trimmed V and J ends, which lost 3 bases and 4 bases, there was a span of 6 bases. Germline assignment: CDR1 KGHDR and CDR2 SFDVKD. CDR3 protein: CATSDGMYEQYF. Written as DNA, the CDR3 is TGTGCCACCAGTGATGGGATGTACGAGCAGTACTTC.